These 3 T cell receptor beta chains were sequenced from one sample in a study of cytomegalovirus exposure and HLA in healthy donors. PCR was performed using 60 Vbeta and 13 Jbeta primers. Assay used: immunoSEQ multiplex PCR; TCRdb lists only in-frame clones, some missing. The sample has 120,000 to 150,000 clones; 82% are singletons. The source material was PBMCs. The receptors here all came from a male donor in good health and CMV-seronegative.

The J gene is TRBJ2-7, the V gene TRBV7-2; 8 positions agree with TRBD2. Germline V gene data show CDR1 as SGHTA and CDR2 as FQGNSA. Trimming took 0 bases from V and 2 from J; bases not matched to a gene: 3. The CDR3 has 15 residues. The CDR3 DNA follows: TGTGCCAGCAGCTTAGCAGCGGGAGAACCCTACGAGCAGTACTTC. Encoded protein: CASSLAAGEPYEQYF.

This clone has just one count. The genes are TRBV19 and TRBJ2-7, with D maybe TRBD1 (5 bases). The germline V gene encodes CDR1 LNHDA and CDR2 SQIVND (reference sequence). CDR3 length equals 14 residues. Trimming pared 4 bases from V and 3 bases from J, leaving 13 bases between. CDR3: CASSRGGSSYEQYF. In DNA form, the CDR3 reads TGTGCCAGTAGTAGGGGCGGTAGCAGCTACGAGCAGTACTTC. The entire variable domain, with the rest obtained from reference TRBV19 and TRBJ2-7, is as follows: DGGITQSPKYLFRKEGQNVTLSCEQNLNHDAMYWYRQDPGQGLRLIYYSQIVNDFQKGDIAEGYSVSREKKESFPLTVTSAQKNPTAFYLCASSRGGSSYEQYFGPGTRLTVT.

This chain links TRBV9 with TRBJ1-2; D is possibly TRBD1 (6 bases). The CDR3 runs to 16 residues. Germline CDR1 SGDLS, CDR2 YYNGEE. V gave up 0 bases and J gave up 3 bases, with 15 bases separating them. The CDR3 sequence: CASSVGPRSGDYGYTF. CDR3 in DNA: TGTGCCAGCAGCGTAGGCCCCCGTTCAGGGGACTATGGCTACACCTTC.